This T cell receptor beta chain was sequenced for a study of T cell repertoires in aging, cancer and after chemotherapy. TCR beta rearrangements were amplified from peripheral blood genomic DNA. TRB rearrangements spanning V, D and J were amplified using mixed TRB-A/B primers. TCRdb reanalysed the multiplex PCR reads using MiXCR and keeps one entry per CDR3 protein. The repertoire holds some 9,000 distinct CDR3 sequences, with around 25% as singletons. This CDR3 comprises 17 residues. V dropped 5 bases and J dropped 5; count of bases not matched to a gene: 15. Germline V gene lookup returns CDR1 SGHRS and CDR2 YFSETQ. This clonotype was detected only a few times.

Sequenced input: blood. The V gene is TRBV5-1, the J gene TRBJ2-7, with 11 positions matching TRBD2. The source is a human donor with a blood cancer. This chain's CDR3 is CASRPTSGRPGLDEQYF. The DNA for the CDR3 is TGCGCCAGCAGGCCAACTAGCGGGAGACCGGGCTTGGACGAGCAGTACTTC.